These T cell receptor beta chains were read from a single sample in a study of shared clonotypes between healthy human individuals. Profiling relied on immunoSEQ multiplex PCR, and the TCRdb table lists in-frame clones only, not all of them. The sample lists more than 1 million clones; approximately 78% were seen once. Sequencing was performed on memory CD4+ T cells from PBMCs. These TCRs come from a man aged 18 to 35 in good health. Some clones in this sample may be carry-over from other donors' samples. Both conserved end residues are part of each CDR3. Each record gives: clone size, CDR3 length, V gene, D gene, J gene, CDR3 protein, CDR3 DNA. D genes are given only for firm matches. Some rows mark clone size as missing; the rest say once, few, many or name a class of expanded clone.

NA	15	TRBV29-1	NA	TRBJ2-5	CSVEDRSRAGETQYF	TGCAGCGTTGAAGATCGTAGCAGGGCGGGGGAGACCCAGTACTTC
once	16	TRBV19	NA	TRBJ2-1	CASSIGTYRSYNEQFF	TGTGCCAGTAGTATCGGGACCTATCGATCCTACAATGAGCAGTTCTTC
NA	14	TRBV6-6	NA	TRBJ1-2	CASSYRQGPLSYTF	TGTGCCAGCAGTTACCGCCAGGGACCTCTGAGCTACACCTTC
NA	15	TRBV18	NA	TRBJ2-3	CASSRLAASTDTQYF	TGTGCCAGCTCACGATTAGCGGCTAGCACAGATACGCAGTATTTT
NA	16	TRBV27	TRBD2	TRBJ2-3	CASSLRLAGGTDTQYF	TGTGCCAGCAGTTTACGACTAGCGGGAGGCACAGATACGCAGTATTTT
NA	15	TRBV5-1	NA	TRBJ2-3	CASSPGTPSTDTQYF	TGCGCCAGCAGCCCCGGGACACCAAGCACAGATACGCAGTATTTT
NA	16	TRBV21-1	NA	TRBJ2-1	CASAHGLAGTYNEQFF	TGTGCCAGCGCCCACGGGCTAGCGGGGACCTACAATGAGCAGTTCTTC
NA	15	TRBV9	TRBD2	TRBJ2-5	CASSKSSGSVETQYF	TGTGCCAGCAGCAAATCTAGCGGGAGTGTAGAGACCCAGTACTTC
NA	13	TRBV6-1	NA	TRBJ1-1	CASSRTLNTEAFF	TGTGCCAGCAGCCGGACGTTGAACACTGAAGCTTTCTTT
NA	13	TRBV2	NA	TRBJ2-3	CASSEGSSGKQYF	TGTGCCAGCAGTGAGGGGTCCAGCGGAAAGCAGTATTTT
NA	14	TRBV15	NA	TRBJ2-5	CATSSLTAPETQYF	TGTGCCACCAGCAGTTTGACAGCCCCGGAGACCCAGTACTTC
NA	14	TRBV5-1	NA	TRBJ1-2	CASSLETASYGYTF	TGCGCCAGCAGCTTGGAGACAGCCTCCTATGGCTACACCTTC
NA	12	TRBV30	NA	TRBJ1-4	CAWSVQLEKLFF	TGTGCCTGGAGTGTACAGTTAGAAAAACTGTTTTTT
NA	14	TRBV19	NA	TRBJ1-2	CASSIARVGYGYTF	TGTGCCAGTAGTATAGCCAGGGTTGGCTATGGCTACACCTTC
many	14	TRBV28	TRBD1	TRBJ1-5	CASSSGTGPRSQHF	TGTGCCAGCAGTTCCGGGACAGGGCCTCGGTCCCAGCATTTT
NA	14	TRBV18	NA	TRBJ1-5	CASSPIGGNQPQHF	TGTGCCAGCTCACCAATAGGGGGCAATCAGCCCCAGCATTTT
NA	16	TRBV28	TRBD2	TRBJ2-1	CASSPQTSGRVYEQFF	TGTGCCAGCAGTCCACAGACTAGCGGGCGAGTCTATGAGCAGTTCTTC
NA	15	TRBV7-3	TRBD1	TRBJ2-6	CASSSTGRGANVLTF	TGTGCCAGCAGCTCGACAGGGCGTGGGGCCAACGTCCTGACTTTC
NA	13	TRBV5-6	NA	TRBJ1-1	CASRREGYTEAFF	TGTGCCAGCAGACGTGAGGGGTACACTGAAGCTTTCTTT
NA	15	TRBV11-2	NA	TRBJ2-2	CASSFYGALGGELFF	TGTGCCAGCAGCTTCTACGGGGCCCTCGGCGGGGAGCTGTTTTTT
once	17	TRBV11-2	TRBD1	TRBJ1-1	CASSLGPGQPMNTEAFF	TGTGCCAGCAGCTTAGGACCGGGACAGCCGATGAACACTGAAGCTTTCTTT
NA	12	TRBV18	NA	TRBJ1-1	CASSPRSPPAFF	TGTGCCAGCTCACCACGTAGTCCCCCCGCTTTCTTT
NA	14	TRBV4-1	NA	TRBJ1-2	CASSPRPERYGYTF	TGCGCCAGCAGCCCCCGTCCCGAGCGCTATGGCTACACCTTC
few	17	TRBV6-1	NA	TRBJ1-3	CASSEVLSDLSGNTIYF	TGTGCCAGCAGTGAAGTATTGTCAGATCTTTCTGGAAACACCATATATTTT
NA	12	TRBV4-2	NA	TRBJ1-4	CASSQANEKLFF	TGTGCCAGCAGCCAAGCCAACGAAAAACTGTTTTTT
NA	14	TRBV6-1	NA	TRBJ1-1	CASTRGGGGTEAFF	TGTGCCAGCACGAGGGGGGGAGGGGGCACTGAAGCTTTCTTT
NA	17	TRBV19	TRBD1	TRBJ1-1	CASSIGVSGGAYTEAFF	TGTGCCAGTAGTATAGGGGTCTCAGGGGGCGCTTACACTGAAGCTTTCTTT
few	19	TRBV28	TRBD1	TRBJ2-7	CASSWGQSGLMHDSYEQYF	TGTGCCAGCAGTTGGGGACAGTCTGGCCTAATGCACGACTCCTACGAGCAGTACTTC
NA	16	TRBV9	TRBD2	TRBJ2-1	CASSTGLAISYNEQFF	TGTGCCAGCAGCACGGGACTAGCGATTTCCTACAATGAGCAGTTCTTC
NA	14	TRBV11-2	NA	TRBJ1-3	CASSLDARGNTIYF	TGTGCCAGCAGCTTAGATGCCAGGGGAAACACCATATATTTT
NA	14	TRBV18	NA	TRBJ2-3	CASSPLDSTDTQYF	TGTGCCAGCTCACCCCTCGATAGCACAGATACGCAGTATTTT
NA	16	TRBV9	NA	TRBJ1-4	CASSVRSVATNEKLFF	TGTGCCAGCAGCGTTCGCTCAGTAGCAACTAATGAAAAACTGTTTTTT
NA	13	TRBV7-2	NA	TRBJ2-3	CASSPRELDTQYF	TGTGCCAGCAGCCCCAGGGAGTTAGATACGCAGTATTTT
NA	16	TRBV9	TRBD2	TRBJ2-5	CASSVVLASGQETQYF	TGTGCCAGCAGCGTAGTGTTAGCTAGCGGCCAAGAGACCCAGTACTTC
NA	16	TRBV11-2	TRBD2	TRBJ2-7	CASSLLAGGYSYEQYF	TGTGCCAGCAGTCTCCTGGCGGGAGGCTACTCCTACGAGCAGTACTTC
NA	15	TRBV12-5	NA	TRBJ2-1	CASGLVQKYNNEQFF	TGTGCTAGTGGTTTGGTCCAGAAATACAACAATGAGCAGTTCTTC
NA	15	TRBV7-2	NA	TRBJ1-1	CASSLAWGVNTEAFF	TGTGCCAGCAGCTTAGCTTGGGGGGTGAACACTGAAGCTTTCTTT
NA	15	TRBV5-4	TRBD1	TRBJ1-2	CASSLGTGLDYGYTF	TGTGCCAGCAGCTTGGGGACAGGGTTGGACTATGGCTACACCTTC
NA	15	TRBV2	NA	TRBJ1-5	CASSQGDIRNQPQHF	TGTGCCAGCAGTCAAGGGGACATTAGGAATCAGCCCCAGCATTTT
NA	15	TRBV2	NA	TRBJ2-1	CASSAAPDTYNEQFF	TGTGCCAGCAGCGCCGCCCCGGACACCTACAATGAGCAGTTCTTC
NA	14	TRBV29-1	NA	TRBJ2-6	CSVLLLSGANVLTF	TGCAGCGTCCTTCTACTCTCTGGGGCCAACGTCCTGACTTTC
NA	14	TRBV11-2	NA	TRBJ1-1	CASSFSFTSTEAFF	TGTGCCAGCAGCTTCTCATTCACGAGTACTGAAGCTTTCTTT
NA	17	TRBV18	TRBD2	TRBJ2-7	CASSPTMGLAAIYEQYF	TGTGCCAGCTCACCAACGATGGGACTAGCGGCTATCTACGAGCAGTACTTC
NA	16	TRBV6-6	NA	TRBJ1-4	CASNPLDGKTNEKLFF	TGTGCCAGCAATCCGCTCGACGGCAAAACTAATGAAAAACTGTTTTTT
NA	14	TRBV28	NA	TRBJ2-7	CASSLTGLAREQYF	TGTGCCAGCAGTTTAACGGGTTTGGCAAGGGAGCAGTACTTC
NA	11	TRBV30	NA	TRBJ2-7	CAWTTLGEQYF	TGTGCCTGGACCACTTTAGGAGAGCAGTACTTC
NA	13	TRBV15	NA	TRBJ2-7	CATSRAIKYEQYF	TGTGCCACCAGCAGAGCTATCAAATACGAGCAGTACTTC
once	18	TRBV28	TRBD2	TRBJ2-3	CASSQLGLAGGLPDTQYF	TGTGCCAGCAGCCAACTAGGACTAGCGGGAGGGCTCCCAGATACGCAGTATTTT
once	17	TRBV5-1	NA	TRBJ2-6	CASSKQDQSSGANVLTF	TGCGCCAGCAGCAAACAGGATCAAAGCTCTGGGGCCAACGTCCTGACTTTC
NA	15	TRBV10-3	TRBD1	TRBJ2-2	CAISDDNRGTGELFF	TGTGCCATCAGTGATGACAACAGGGGCACCGGGGAGCTGTTTTTT
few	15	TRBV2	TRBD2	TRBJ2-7	CASSEVGLAGFEQYF	TGTGCCAGCAGTGAAGTGGGACTAGCGGGATTCGAGCAGTACTTC
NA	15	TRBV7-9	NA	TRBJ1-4	CASSLDGTTNEKLFF	TGTGCCAGCAGCTTAGATGGAACAACTAATGAAAAACTGTTTTTT